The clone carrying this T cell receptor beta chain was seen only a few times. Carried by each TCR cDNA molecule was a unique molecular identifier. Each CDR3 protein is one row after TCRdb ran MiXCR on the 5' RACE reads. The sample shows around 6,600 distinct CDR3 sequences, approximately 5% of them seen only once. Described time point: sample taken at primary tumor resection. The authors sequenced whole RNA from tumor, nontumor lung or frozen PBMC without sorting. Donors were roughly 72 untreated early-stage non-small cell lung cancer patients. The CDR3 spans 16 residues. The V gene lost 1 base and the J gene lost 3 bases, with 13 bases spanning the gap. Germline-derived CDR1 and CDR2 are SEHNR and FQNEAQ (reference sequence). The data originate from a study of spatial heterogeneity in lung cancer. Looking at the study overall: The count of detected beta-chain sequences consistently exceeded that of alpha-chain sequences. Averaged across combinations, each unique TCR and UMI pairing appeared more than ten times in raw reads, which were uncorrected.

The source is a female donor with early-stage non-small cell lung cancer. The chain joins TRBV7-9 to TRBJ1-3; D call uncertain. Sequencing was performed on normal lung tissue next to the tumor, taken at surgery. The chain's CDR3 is CASSLGPEGFGNTIYF. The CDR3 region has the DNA TGTGCCAGCAGCTTAGGGCCGGAAGGATTTGGAAACACCATATATTTT.